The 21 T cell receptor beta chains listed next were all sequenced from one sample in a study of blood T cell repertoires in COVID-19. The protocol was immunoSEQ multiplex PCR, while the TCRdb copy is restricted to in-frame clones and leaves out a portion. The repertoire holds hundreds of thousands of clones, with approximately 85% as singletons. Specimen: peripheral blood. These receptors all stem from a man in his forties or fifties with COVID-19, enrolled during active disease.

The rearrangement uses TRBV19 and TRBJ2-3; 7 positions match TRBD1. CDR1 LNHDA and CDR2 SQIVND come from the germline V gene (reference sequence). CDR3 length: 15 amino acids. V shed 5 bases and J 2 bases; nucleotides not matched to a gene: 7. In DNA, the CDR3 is TGTGCCAGTAGTCCAGGGACAGCGTCCACAGATACGCAGTATTTT. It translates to CASSPGTASTDTQYF.

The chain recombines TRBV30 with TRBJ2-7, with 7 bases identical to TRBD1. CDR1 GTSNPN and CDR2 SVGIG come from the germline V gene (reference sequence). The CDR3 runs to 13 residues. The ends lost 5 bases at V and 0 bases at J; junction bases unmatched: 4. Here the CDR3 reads CAWLGQNSYEQYF. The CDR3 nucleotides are TGTGCCTGGCTGGGACAGAACTCCTACGAGCAGTACTTC.

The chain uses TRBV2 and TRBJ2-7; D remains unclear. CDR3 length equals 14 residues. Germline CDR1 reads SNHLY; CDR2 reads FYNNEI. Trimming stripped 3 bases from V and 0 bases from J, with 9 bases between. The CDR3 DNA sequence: TGTGCCAGCAGTGAGGCTTTCCTCTCCTACGAGCAGTACTTC. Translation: CASSEAFLSYEQYF.

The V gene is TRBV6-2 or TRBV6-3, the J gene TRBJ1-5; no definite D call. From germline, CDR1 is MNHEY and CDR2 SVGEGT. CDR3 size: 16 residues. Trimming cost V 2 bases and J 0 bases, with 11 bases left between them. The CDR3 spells CASSYHSYYSNQPQHF. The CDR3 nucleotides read TGTGCCAGCAGTTACCACAGCTATTATAGCAATCAGCCCCAGCATTTT.

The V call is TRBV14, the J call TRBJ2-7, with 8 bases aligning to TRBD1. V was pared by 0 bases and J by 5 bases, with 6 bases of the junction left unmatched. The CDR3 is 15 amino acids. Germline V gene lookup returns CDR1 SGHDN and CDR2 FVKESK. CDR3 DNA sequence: TGTGCCAGCAGCCAAGACCGACAGGGGTGGCACGAGCAGTACTTC. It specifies CASSQDRQGWHEQYF.

CDR3 amino acids: CASSHSGGTGELFF. The CDR3 DNA reads as TGTGCCAGCAGCCACTCAGGGGGGACCGGGGAGCTGTTTTTT. J is TRBJ2-2 and V is TRBV7-3, with D possibly being TRBD1 (7 bases). V lost 5 bases and J lost 5, with 12 bases in between. CDR3 size: 14 residues. In germline, CDR1 is SGHTA, CDR2 FQGTGA.

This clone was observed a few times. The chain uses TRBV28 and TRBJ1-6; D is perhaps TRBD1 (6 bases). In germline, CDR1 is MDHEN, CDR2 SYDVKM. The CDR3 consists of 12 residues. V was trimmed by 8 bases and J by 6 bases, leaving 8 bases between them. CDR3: CASGGPNSPLHF. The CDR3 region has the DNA TGTGCCAGCGGGGGCCCTAATTCACCCCTCCACTTT.

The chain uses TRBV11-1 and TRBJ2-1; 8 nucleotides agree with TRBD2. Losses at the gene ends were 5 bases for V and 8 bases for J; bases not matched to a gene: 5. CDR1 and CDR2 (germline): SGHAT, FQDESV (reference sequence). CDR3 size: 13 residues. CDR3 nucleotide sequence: TGTGCCAGCAGCCAACTAGCGGTCGATGAGCAGTTCTTC. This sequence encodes CASSQLAVDEQFF.

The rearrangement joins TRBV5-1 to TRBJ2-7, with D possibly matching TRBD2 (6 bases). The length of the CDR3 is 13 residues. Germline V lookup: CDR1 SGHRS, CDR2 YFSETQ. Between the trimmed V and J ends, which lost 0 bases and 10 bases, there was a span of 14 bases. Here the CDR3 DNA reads TGCGCCAGCAGCTTGGGCCGGGGAGGTATCCAGTACTTC. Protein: CASSLGRGGIQYF.

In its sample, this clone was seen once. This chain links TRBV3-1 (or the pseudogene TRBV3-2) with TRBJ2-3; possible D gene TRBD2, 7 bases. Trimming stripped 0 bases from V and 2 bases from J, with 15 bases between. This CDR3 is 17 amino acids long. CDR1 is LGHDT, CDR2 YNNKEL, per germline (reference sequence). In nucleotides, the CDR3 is TGTGCCAGCAGCCAAGAGCAACGGGGGGCTTCCACAGATACGCAGTATTTT. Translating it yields CASSQEQRGASTDTQYF.

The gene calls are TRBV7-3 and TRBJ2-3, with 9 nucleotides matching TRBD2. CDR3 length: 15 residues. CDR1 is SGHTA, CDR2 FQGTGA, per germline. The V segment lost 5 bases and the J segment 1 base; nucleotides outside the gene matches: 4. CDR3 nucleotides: TGTGCCAGCAGCAATATAGCGGGGGGCACAGATACGCAGTATTTT. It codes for CASSNIAGGTDTQYF.

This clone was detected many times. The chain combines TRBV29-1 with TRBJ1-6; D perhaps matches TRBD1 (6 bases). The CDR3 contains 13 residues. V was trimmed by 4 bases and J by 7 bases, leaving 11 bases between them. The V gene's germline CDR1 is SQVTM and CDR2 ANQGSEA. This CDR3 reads CSVAYRENSPLHF. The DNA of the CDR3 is TGCAGCGTTGCCTACAGGGAAAATTCACCCCTCCACTTT.

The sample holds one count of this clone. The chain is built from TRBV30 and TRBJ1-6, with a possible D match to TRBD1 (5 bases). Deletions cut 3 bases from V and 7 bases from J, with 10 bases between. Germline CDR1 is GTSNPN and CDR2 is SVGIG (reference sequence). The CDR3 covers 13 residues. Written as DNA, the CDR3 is TGTGCCTGGAGATCGGGGGGGAATTCACCCCTCCACTTT. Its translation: CAWRSGGNSPLHF.

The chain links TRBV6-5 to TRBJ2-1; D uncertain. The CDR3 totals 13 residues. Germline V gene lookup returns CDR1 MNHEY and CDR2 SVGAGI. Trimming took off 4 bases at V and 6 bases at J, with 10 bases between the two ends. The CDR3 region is CASSLRLANEQFF. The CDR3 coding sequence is TGTGCCAGCAGTTTGCGTCTTGCCAATGAGCAGTTCTTC.

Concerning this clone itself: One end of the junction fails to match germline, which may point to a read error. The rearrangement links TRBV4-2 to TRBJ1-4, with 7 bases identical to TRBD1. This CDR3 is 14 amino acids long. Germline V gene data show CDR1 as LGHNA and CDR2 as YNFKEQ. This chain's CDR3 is CASSPDRANEKLFF. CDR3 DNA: TGTGCCAGCAGCCCCGACAGGGCTAACGAAAAACTGTTTTTT.

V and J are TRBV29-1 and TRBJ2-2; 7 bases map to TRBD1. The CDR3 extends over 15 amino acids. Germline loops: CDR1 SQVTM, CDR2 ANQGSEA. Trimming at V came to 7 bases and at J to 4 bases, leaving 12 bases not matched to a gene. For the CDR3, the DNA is TGCAGCGCAACCCCCGGGACAGCCACCACCGGGGAGCTGTTTTTT. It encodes CSATPGTATTGELFF.

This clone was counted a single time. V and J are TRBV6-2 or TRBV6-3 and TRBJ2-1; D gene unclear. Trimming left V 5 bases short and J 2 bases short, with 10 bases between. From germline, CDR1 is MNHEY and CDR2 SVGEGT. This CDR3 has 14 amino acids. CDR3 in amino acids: CASSAPVTYNEQFF. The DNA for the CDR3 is TGTGCCAGCAGTGCGCCCGTTACCTACAATGAGCAGTTCTTC.

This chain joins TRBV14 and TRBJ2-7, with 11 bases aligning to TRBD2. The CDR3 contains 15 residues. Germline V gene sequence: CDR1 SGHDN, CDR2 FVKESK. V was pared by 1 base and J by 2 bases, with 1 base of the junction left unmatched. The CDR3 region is CASSQGLAGTYEQYF. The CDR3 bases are TGTGCCAGCAGCCAAGGACTAGCGGGGACCTACGAGCAGTACTTC.

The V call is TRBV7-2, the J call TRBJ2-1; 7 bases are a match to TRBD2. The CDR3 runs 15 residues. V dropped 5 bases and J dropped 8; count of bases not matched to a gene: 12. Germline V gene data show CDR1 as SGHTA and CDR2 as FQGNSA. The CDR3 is CASSPTWGGLDEQFF. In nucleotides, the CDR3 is TGTGCCAGCAGCCCCACCTGGGGAGGGTTGGATGAGCAGTTCTTC.

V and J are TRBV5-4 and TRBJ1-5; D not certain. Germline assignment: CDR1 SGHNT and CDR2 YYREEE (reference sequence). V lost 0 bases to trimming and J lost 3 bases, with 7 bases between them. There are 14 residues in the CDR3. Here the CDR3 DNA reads TGTGCCAGCAGCTTGGGAGGATTCAATCAGCCCCAGCATTTT. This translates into CASSLGGFNQPQHF.

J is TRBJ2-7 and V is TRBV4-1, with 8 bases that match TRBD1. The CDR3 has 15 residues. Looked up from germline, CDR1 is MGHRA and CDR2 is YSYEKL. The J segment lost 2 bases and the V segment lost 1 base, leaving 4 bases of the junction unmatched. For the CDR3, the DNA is TGCGCCAGCAGCCAAGTCGCGGGACAGGCCTACGAGCAGTACTTC. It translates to CASSQVAGQAYEQYF.